This T cell receptor (beta chain) is drawn from a study of blood T cell repertoires in COVID-19. Study-wide context: Some COVID-19 samples were acute and others convalescent; all came from the United States, Italy and Spain. T cells, B-cell-depleted T cells, or PBMCs provided the cDNA or gDNA that served as material.

Study processing details: Estimates of nucleated cell counts were drawn from the amplification of reference gene primers. Method: immunoSEQ multiplex PCR; TCRdb's copy keeps in-frame clones and lacks some. The DNA was the basis for D and trimming; V, J and clone size are from that table. Found here are approximately 140,000 clones, just over 85% of them singletons; the top ten hold about 8%. The length of the CDR3 is 14 residues. Germline CDR1 and CDR2: SNHLY and FYNNEI. After removal of 7 bases from V and 6 bases from J, the junction contained 5 bases not matched to a gene. The TCR originated in a woman in her sixties or seventies with acute or convalescent COVID-19. V and J are TRBV2 and TRBJ1-6, with 8 nucleotides matching TRBD1. Material: peripheral blood. This CDR3 reads CASNAGGRNSPLHF. The CDR3 coding sequence is TGTGCCAGCAACGCAGGGGGCCGTAATTCACCCCTCCACTTT.